This TCR beta chain was captured by sequencing in a study of cytotoxic CD8 clonotypes in ibrutinib-treated CLL. Whole-study context: Across the patients, roughly 10 were relapsed/refractory, roughly 14 treatment-naive and about 17 IGHV unmutated.

Findings and caveats of the study: With treatment, public clonotypes, which were uncommon, either contracted or remained stable.

Assay used: immunoSEQ multiplex PCR; TCRdb lists only in-frame clones, some missing. The sample yields roughly 16,000 clones, about 70% seen once. The junction had 15 bases not matched to a gene; V was cut back by 4 bases and J by 6 bases. Germline-derived CDR1 and CDR2 are SGHRS and YFSETQ. This CDR3 spans 16 amino acids. Note on this clone: Antigen unknown.

The sample was PBMCs, taken after 12 months of ibrutinib treatment. The origin of this receptor is a human donor with chronic lymphocytic leukemia. The rearrangement links TRBV5-1 to TRBJ2-7; 8 nucleotides align to TRBD2. CDR3 sequence reads: CASSPDPPAGDREQYF. DNA for the CDR3: TGCGCCAGCAGCCCGGATCCGCCAGCGGGAGATCGCGAGCAGTACTTC.